This T cell receptor (beta chain) stems from a study of cytotoxic CD8 clonotypes in ibrutinib-treated CLL. Generated by immunoSEQ multiplex PCR, the TCRdb table keeps only in-frame clones and is missing some. The sample has 100,000 to 150,000 clones, approximately 85% seen once. This CDR3 has 18 amino acids. Germline loops: CDR1 MNHEY, CDR2 SMNVEV (reference sequence). The ends lost 3 bases at V and 4 bases at J; junction bases unmatched: 15. The source of this sequence is a human donor with chronic lymphocytic leukemia. Here the sequenced sample was PBMCs, taken after 24 months of ibrutinib treatment. The gene calls are TRBV27 and TRBJ2-7; 10 bases are a match to TRBD2. The CDR3 DNA reads as TGTGCCAGCAGTTTTTCTTCCCCTGGTTCTAGCGGGAGTTACGAGCAGTACTTC. Translation gives CASSFSSPGSSGSYEQYF.